Below, 29 T cell receptor beta chains from the same sample are listed, as sequenced in a study of Graves' ophthalmopathy and Graves' hyperthyroidism. Amplification targeted the TCR beta CDR3 regions, with RNA transcripts as the source material. HTBI primers were employed in first-round RT-PCR, then a second-round multiplex PCR followed. Via MiXCR, TCRdb re-called the multiplex PCR reads, giving one row per CDR3 protein. The data show 500,000 to 600,000 distinct CDR3 sequences, with less than 45% seen just once and about 4.6% held by the top ten. The sequencing input was peripheral blood or thyroid tissue (not recorded which). These receptors originate from an adult man with Graves' hyperthyroidism.

This clonotype was observed a handful of times. This chain connects TRBV7-8 to TRBJ1-3; 7 bases are a match to TRBD1. Per the germline V gene, CDR1 is SGHVS and CDR2 is FQNEAQ. The V and J ends lost 1 base and 0 bases, in that order; junction bases with no gene match: 6. CDR3 length: 17 amino acids. The DNA for the CDR3 is TGTGCCAGCAGCTTAGATCCCTGGACAGGCTCTGGAAACACCATATATTTT. As protein: CASSLDPWTGSGNTIYF.

V is TRBV7-2 and J is TRBJ1-4; 8 nucleotides agree with TRBD1. The CDR3 runs 16 residues. After removal of 4 bases from V and 7 bases from J, the junction contained 11 bases not matched to a gene. The germline gives CDR1 SGHTA, CDR2 FQGNSA. CDR3 in DNA: TGTGCCAGCAGCTGGGACAGGATGAGGCTAGGTGAAAAACTGTTTTTT. Its translation: CASSWDRMRLGEKLFF.

This clonotype showed up just a few times. The chain carries TRBV27 and TRBJ2-7, with a tentative D call TRBD2 (6 bases). V lost 3 bases, J lost 4 bases, and 13 bases lay in between. The CDR3 consists of 14 residues. Germline loops: CDR1 MNHEY, CDR2 SMNVEV (reference sequence). CDR3 nucleotide sequence: TGTGCCAGCAGTTTCGACGGAGGGGCATACGAGCAGTACTTC. Protein: CASSFDGGAYEQYF.

V usage is TRBV10-3 and J usage is TRBJ1-5; no clear D gene. The germline V gene has CDR1 ENHRY and CDR2 SYGVKD. V shed 3 bases and J shed 5 bases, with 8 bases lying between them. The CDR3 contains 13 residues. This CDR3 is CAISDSDYQPQHF. The CDR3 nucleotides are TGTGCCATCAGTGACTCCGACTATCAGCCCCAGCATTTT.

The chain carries TRBV19 and TRBJ2-2, with D unclear. The CDR3 runs 15 residues. Germline CDR1 LNHDA, CDR2 SQIVND (reference sequence). The ends were cut back, 6 bases at V and 1 base at J, with 12 bases in the middle. CDR3 sequence (DNA): TGTGCCAGTAGAAAAGTTTCACTGAACACCGGGGAGCTGTTTTTT. It is translated as CASRKVSLNTGELFF.

This clonotype was seen many times. The chain recombines TRBV12-3 or TRBV12-4 with TRBJ2-2; TRBD1 matches 7 bases. The junction had 7 bases not matched to a gene; V was cut back by 6 bases and J by 0 bases. This CDR3 contains 16 residues. The CDR3 DNA is TGTGCCAGCAGACACACAGGGGCCTCGAACACCGGGGAGCTGTTTTTT. Translated: CASRHTGASNTGELFF.

This clonotype was counted a single time. The rearrangement links TRBV9 to TRBJ2-6; D may be TRBD1 (5 bases). Germline V gene data show CDR1 as SGDLS and CDR2 as YYNGEE. The CDR3 is made up of 16 amino acids. Deletions cut 0 bases from V and 0 bases from J, with 7 bases between. The CDR3 DNA is TGTGCCAGCAGCGTAGAGGGGATCTCTGGGGCCAACGTCCTGACTTTC. Translating gives CASSVEGISGANVLTF.

This chain links TRBV29-1 with TRBJ2-7, with a tentative D call TRBD1 (6 bases). TRBJ2-1 matches the DNA end more closely, so the J call is doubtful. This CDR3 has 13 residues. The germline gives CDR1 SQVTM, CDR2 ANQGSEA. CDR3 protein: CSVDHGRGTGQFF. The DNA of the CDR3 is TGCAGCGTTGATCATGGCAGGGGAACGGGGCAGTTCTTC.

V gene TRBV7-3 combines with J gene TRBJ2-3; D possibly uses TRBD1 or TRBD2 (6 bases each). V lost 0 bases, J lost 6 bases, and 13 bases lay in between. The CDR3 loop spans 15 amino acids. Germline V CDR1 and CDR2: SGHTA, FQGTGA. The CDR3 coding sequence is TGTGCCAGCAGCTTAACAGGGGGGCCTTTTGATACGCAGTATTTT. This codes for CASSLTGGPFDTQYF.

This clonotype has at least ten counts. V and J are TRBV10-3 and TRBJ2-2; 8 bases are shared with TRBD2. The CDR3 loop spans 17 amino acids. V gave up 6 bases and J gave up 0 bases; unmatched junction bases: 9. Looked up from germline, CDR1 is ENHRY and CDR2 is SYGVKD. The CDR3 reads CAIRDSGAVTNTGELFF. CDR3 nucleotide sequence: TGTGCCATCAGGGATAGCGGGGCAGTCACGAACACCGGGGAGCTGTTTTTT.

In this sample, this clonotype turned up many times. This chain links TRBV9 with TRBJ2-7, with D perhaps matching TRBD1 (6 bases). This CDR3 has 16 amino acids. V was clipped by 0 bases and J by 1 base, with 14 bases between them. CDR1 and CDR2 (germline): SGDLS, YYNGEE. For the CDR3, the DNA is TGTGCCAGCAGCGTAGAGGGGGACACCAATTCCTACGAGCAGTACTTC. It codes for CASSVEGDTNSYEQYF.

The V gene is TRBV7-4, the J gene TRBJ2-5, with D possibly being TRBD2 (5 bases). CDR1 and CDR2 (germline): SGHVT, SQSDAQ. Trimming cost V 3 bases and J 5 bases, with 13 bases left between them. The CDR3 extends over 14 amino acids. CDR3 nucleotides: TGTGCCAGCAGCTTTGAGGGTATGGCGGAGACCCAGTACTTC. Its protein product is CASSFEGMAETQYF.

This clonotype was observed many times. The chain combines TRBV7-8 with TRBJ1-3; D perhaps matches TRBD1 (5 bases). CDR1 and CDR2 (germline): SGHVS, FQNEAQ. This CDR3 spans 16 amino acids. V shed 2 bases and J shed 4 bases, with 15 bases lying between them. CDR3 sequence: CASSLRGRADGNTIYF. Written as DNA, the CDR3 is TGTGCCAGCAGCTTACGGGGCAGGGCAGACGGAAACACCATATATTTT.

This clonotype was observed many times. The rearrangement uses TRBV13 and TRBJ2-5, with 8 positions matching TRBD1. The germline V gene has CDR1 PRHDT and CDR2 FYEKMQ (reference sequence). The CDR3 is 14 amino acids. V gave up 3 bases and J gave up 0 bases; unmatched junction bases: 0. CDR3: CASSLDRDQETQYF. DNA for the CDR3: TGTGCCAGCAGCTTGGACAGGGACCAAGAGACCCAGTACTTC.

This clonotype was recorded a few times. The chain employs TRBV7-2 and TRBJ2-7, with D possibly being TRBD1 (5 bases). CDR3 length: 16 amino acids. Trimming took off 5 bases at V and 0 bases at J, with 17 bases between the two ends. Germline lookup yields CDR1 SGHTA and CDR2 FQGNSA. The CDR3 reads CASSQDRWGSSYEQYF. The CDR3 DNA sequence: TGTGCCAGCAGCCAAGATCGTTGGGGCAGCTCCTACGAGCAGTACTTC.

There are many counts of this clonotype. The chain is built from TRBV6-5 and TRBJ1-1, with D possibly TRBD1 on 6 matching bases. CDR1 is MNHEY, CDR2 SVGAGI, per germline. V was shortened by 0 bases and J by 2 bases, with 7 bases between the two germline ends. There are 14 residues in the CDR3. Written as DNA, the CDR3 is TGTGCCAGCAGTTACTCGACAGGAAACACTGAAGCTTTCTTT. Protein product: CASSYSTGNTEAFF.

The genes are TRBV7-2 and TRBJ2-7; 13 bases match TRBD2. After removal of 4 bases from V and 7 bases from J, the junction contained 4 bases not matched to a gene. Germline V gene lookup returns CDR1 SGHTA and CDR2 FQGNSA. This CDR3 has 14 residues. In DNA form, the CDR3 reads TGTGCCAGCAGCTCGACTAGCGGGAGGATTGAGCAGTACTTC. Amino acids: CASSSTSGRIEQYF.

This chain links TRBV7-2 with TRBJ2-7, with 7 bases matching TRBD1. This CDR3 has 15 residues. V gave up 7 bases and J gave up 3 bases; unmatched junction bases: 12. Looked up from germline, CDR1 is SGHTA and CDR2 is FQGNSA. CDR3 nucleotide sequence: TGTGCCAGCACCCAAAAATACAGGGGCCTCTACGAGCAGTACTTC. Translation gives CASTQKYRGLYEQYF.

This clonotype occurred many times. V is TRBV7-9 and J is TRBJ1-1; TRBD1 matches at 7 bases. Germline values: CDR1 SEHNR, CDR2 FQNEAQ (reference sequence). V trimming: 5 bases; J trimming: 4 bases; junction bases outside the gene matches: 7. The CDR3 is 14 amino acids. CDR3 nucleotide sequence: TGTGCCAGCAGCATAGGACAGGCTGGCACTGAAGCTTTCTTT. Its protein product is CASSIGQAGTEAFF. The full variable domain, completed using reference TRBV7-9 and TRBJ1-1, is DTGVSQNPRHKITKRGQNVTFRCDPISEHNRLYWYRQTLGQGPEFLTYFQNEAQLEKSRLLSDRFSAERPKGSFSTLEIQRTEQGDSAMYLCASSIGQAGTEAFFGQGTRLTVV.

This clonotype was counted many times. The J gene is TRBJ1-1, the V gene TRBV7-8; D is perhaps TRBD1 (6 bases). CDR3 length: 15 amino acids. Germline V gene sequence: CDR1 SGHVS, CDR2 FQNEAQ. Trimming pared 5 bases from V and 6 bases from J, leaving 19 bases between. CDR3 region: CASSPPGWGHAEAFF. The CDR3 DNA sequence: TGTGCCAGCAGCCCTCCCGGGTGGGGGCATGCTGAAGCTTTCTTT.

This clonotype was seen a handful of times. V and J are TRBV12-3 or TRBV12-4 and TRBJ1-4, with a tentative D call TRBD1 (5 bases). The germline V and J ends were trimmed by 5 bases and 4 bases, with 17 bases remaining between them. This CDR3 is built from 16 residues. The CDR3 nucleotides read TGTGCCAGCAGTAACATCGCGGGACCGATTAATGAAAAACTGTTTTTT. This translates into CASSNIAGPINEKLFF.

This clonotype has a count of ten or more. The chain has TRBV12-5 and TRBJ1-2; possibly TRBD1 for D (5 bases). Trimming took off 3 bases at V and 3 bases at J, with 8 bases between the two ends. Germline V gene lookup returns CDR1 LGHNT and CDR2 FRNRAP. There are 13 residues in the CDR3. Here the CDR3 reads CASGFGGDYGYTF. The CDR3 DNA follows: TGTGCTAGTGGTTTCGGGGGGGACTATGGCTACACCTTC.

This clonotype came up many times. The chain is built from TRBV10-2 and TRBJ2-7; TRBD1 agrees at 7 bases. V was pared by 8 bases and J by 6 bases, with 10 bases of the junction left unmatched. There are 13 residues in the CDR3. CDR1 is WSHSY and CDR2 is SAAADI in the germline V gene. Here the CDR3 reads CASSIGQAREQYF. The CDR3 DNA follows: TGCGCCAGCTCCATTGGACAGGCCCGCGAGCAGTACTTC.

This chain connects TRBV7-3 to TRBJ2-7; D might be TRBD1 or TRBD2, each matching 6 bases. TRBJ2-1 explains the end of the DNA better; the J call may be wrong. Looked up from germline, CDR1 is SGHTA and CDR2 is FQGTGA. CDR3 length: 15 residues. The CDR3 DNA reads TGTGCCAGCAGCTTAAGGAGGGGGGTTTACAATGAGCAGTTCTTC. Amino acids: CASSLRRGVYNEQFF.

The chain is built from TRBV4-1 and TRBJ1-1; the D gene is possibly TRBD1 (5 bases). The germline gives CDR1 MGHRA, CDR2 YSYEKL. The CDR3 has 15 residues. Between the trimmed V and J ends, which lost 4 bases and 4 bases, there was a span of 16 bases. CDR3 region: CASSLEGGASTEAFF. The CDR3 region has the DNA TGCGCCAGCAGCCTAGAGGGTGGGGCGAGCACTGAAGCTTTCTTT.

This clonotype was seen at least ten times. The chain carries TRBV7-9 and TRBJ2-6; 7 bases agree with TRBD1. Germline-derived CDR1 and CDR2 are SEHNR and FQNEAQ (reference sequence). The CDR3 runs 19 residues. V shed 4 bases, J shed 0 bases, and the junction held 12 bases outside the gene matches. The chain's CDR3 is CASSSVSDRPPSGANVLTF. The CDR3 region has the DNA TGTGCCAGCAGCTCCGTGTCGGACAGGCCTCCCTCTGGGGCCAACGTCCTGACTTTC.

This clonotype has at least ten counts. The chain couples TRBV5-1 to TRBJ2-6; the D gene is possibly TRBD1 (5 bases). The germline V gene encodes CDR1 SGHRS and CDR2 YFSETQ. CDR3 length equals 18 residues. V lost 2 bases, J lost 1 base, and 16 bases lay in between. The CDR3 DNA reads as TGCGCCAGCAGCTTTCAGGGCAGTGCCCTATCTGGGGCCAACGTCCTGACTTTC. It codes for CASSFQGSALSGANVLTF.

This clonotype was seen many times. The rearrangement joins TRBV9 to TRBJ1-1, with TRBD1 matching over 9 bases. With 7 bases clipped from V and 3 bases from J, the junction kept 10 bases outside the gene matches. Germline V gene sequence: CDR1 SGDLS, CDR2 YYNGEE. The CDR3 runs 15 residues. This chain's CDR3 is CASSGQGLGDTEAFF. The DNA of the CDR3 is TGTGCCAGCTCTGGACAGGGGTTAGGGGACACTGAAGCTTTCTTT.

This clonotype showed up just a few times. One end of the junction varies from germline; a read error may be responsible. The gene calls are TRBV7-7 and TRBJ2-7; D is possibly TRBD1 or TRBD2 (5 bases each). The J call is doubtful: the DNA matches TRBJ2-1 better. CDR1 and CDR2 from the germline V gene are SSHAT and FNYEAQ (reference sequence). CDR3 length equals 15 residues. Written as DNA, the CDR3 is TGTGCTAGCAGCTCTTTCGGGGCCTCCTACAATGAGCAGTTCTTC. This encodes CASSSFGASYNEQFF.